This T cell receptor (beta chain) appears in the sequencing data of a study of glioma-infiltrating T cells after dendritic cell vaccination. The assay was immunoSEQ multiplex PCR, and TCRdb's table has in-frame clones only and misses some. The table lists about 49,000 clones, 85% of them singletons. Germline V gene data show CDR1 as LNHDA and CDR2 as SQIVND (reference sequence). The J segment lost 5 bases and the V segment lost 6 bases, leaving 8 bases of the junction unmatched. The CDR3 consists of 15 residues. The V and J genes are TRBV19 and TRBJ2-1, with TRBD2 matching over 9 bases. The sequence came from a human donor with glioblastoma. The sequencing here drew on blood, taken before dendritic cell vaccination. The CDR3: CASSPFAGGHNEQFF. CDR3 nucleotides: TGTGCCAGTAGCCCATTCGCGGGGGGGCACAATGAGCAGTTCTTC.